Sequencing of this T cell receptor (beta chain) was carried out in a study of blood T cell repertoires in COVID-19. The wider study: Samples of COVID-19 (acute and convalescent) were obtained from the United States, Italy and Spain. The cDNA or gDNA used as material had been derived from T cells, B-cell-depleted T cells, or PBMCs.

Germline V gene data show CDR1 as SNHLY and CDR2 as FYNNEI. V lost 3 bases and J lost 4; bases outside the gene matches: 7. The CDR3 loop spans 16 amino acids. As processed by the authors: Counts of nucleated cells, estimated from reference gene primer amplification, were obtained. Only in-frame clones appear in the TCRdb table, and some are missing; sequencing was by immunoSEQ multiplex PCR. V, J and clone size were drawn from that table, and D and trimming were deduced from the DNA. The repertoire has approximately 140,000 clones, more than 70% of them found once; the top ten carry over 9.5%. This sequence joins TRBV2 and TRBJ2-7; TRBD2 agrees at 12 bases. This receptor was obtained from a man aged 50 to 59 with active or convalescent COVID-19. The sample consisted of peripheral blood. Here the CDR3 DNA reads TGTGCCAGCAGTGAGTGGCTAGCGGGAGGGAGTTACGAGCAGTACTTC. Its translation is CASSEWLAGGSYEQYF.